The T cell receptor (beta chain) described here comes from a study of blood T cell repertoires in COVID-19. Study information: Acute and convalescent COVID-19 samples came from the United States, Italy and Spain. PBMCs, B-cell-depleted T cells, or T cells provided the cDNA or gDNA that made up the material.

Methods used by the authors: Quantification of nucleated cells was approximated via reference gene primer amplification. TCRdb's copy holds only in-frame clones and misses some; the assay was immunoSEQ multiplex PCR. V and J calls and clone size are those listed in that table; D and trimming were worked out from the DNA. This sample carries 45,000 to 65,000 clones, less than 90% of them seen once, and the ten largest clones take about an eighth. V lost 1 base, J lost 4 bases, and 10 bases lay in between. The germline V gene has CDR1 SQVTM and CDR2 ANQGSEA. This CDR3 has 13 amino acids. The V gene is TRBV29-1, the J gene TRBJ1-1; D perhaps matches TRBD1 (6 bases). The sequenced material came from peripheral blood. This clonotype was sampled from a woman aged 80 or older with acute or convalescent COVID-19. The CDR3 region has the DNA TGCAGCGTTGAAGTGGGGGCGGGCACTGAAGCTTTCTTT. This translates into CSVEVGAGTEAFF.